One and the same sample provided the 21 T cell receptor beta chains below, sequenced in a study of CD8 T cells in Susac syndrome. RNA in amounts of about 0.45 to 1 ug was reverse transcribed with random hexamers. TCRdb independently ran MiXCR on the immunoSEQ multiplex PCR reads; one entry per CDR3 protein. The sample gives about 190,000 distinct CDR3 sequences, around 93% of which show up once; approximately 0.15% is in the top ten. The sequenced material came from CD8+ T cells from PBMCs. All receptors come from a human donor with Susac syndrome.

The CDR3 nucleotides are TGCGCCAGCAGCCAGCCCTTAACCGGAAACACCATATATTTT. Translated: CASSQPLTGNTIYF. The chain couples TRBV4-1 to TRBJ1-3; D uncertain. The V end lost 3 bases, the J end lost 4 bases, and 10 bases lay between the germline ends. CDR1 MGHRA and CDR2 YSYEKL come from the germline V gene. The CDR3 spans 14 residues.

This clonotype came up once. In nucleotides, the CDR3 is TGTGCCAGCAGCCAACCAGTAGTATACGGGACAGACACCTACAATGAGCAGTTCTTC. Translation: CASSQPVVYGTDTYNEQFF. J is TRBJ2-1 and V is TRBV13; 7 nucleotides align to TRBD1. The CDR3 has 19 residues. Looked up from germline, CDR1 is PRHDT and CDR2 is FYEKMQ (reference sequence). The trim removed 5 bases at V and 2 bases at J, leaving 18 bases unmatched. The complete variable domain, with remaining parts taken from reference TRBV13 and TRBJ2-1, reads AAGVIQSPRHLIKEKRETATLKCYPIPRHDTVYWYQQGPGQDPQFLISFYEKMQSDKGSIPDRFSAQQFSDYHSELNMSSLELGDSALYFCASSQPVVYGTDTYNEQFFGPGTRLTVL.

The chain joins TRBV28 to TRBJ2-1; 9 nucleotides agree with TRBD2. V was pared by 6 bases and J by 7 bases, with 10 bases of the junction left unmatched. CDR1 and CDR2 from the germline V gene are MDHEN and SYDVKM. There are 15 residues in the CDR3. CDR3: CASRVVAGVPNEQFF. CDR3 nucleotides: TGTGCCAGCAGAGTAGTAGCGGGAGTACCGAATGAGCAGTTCTTC.

The chain carries TRBV29-1 and TRBJ1-1; the D is unclear. The germline gives CDR1 SQVTM, CDR2 ANQGSEA. The CDR3 length is 12 residues. V lost 5 bases and J lost 4, with 11 bases in between. CDR3 residues: CSVRGYVTEAFF. DNA for the CDR3: TGCAGCGTTCGAGGGTACGTCACTGAAGCTTTCTTT.

V and J are TRBV29-1 and TRBJ2-5; 10 bases are shared with TRBD2. The V gene end was trimmed by 6 bases and the J gene end by 3 bases; junction bases not matched to a gene: 4. The V gene's germline CDR1 is SQVTM and CDR2 ANQGSEA. The CDR3 extends over 13 amino acids. The CDR3, as DNA: TGCAGCGTCGACACTAGCGGGGAAGAGACCCAGTACTTC. It translates to CSVDTSGEETQYF.

V usage is TRBV12-5 and J usage is TRBJ2-7; possible D gene TRBD2, 7 bases. This CDR3 comprises 14 residues. CDR1 is LGHNT and CDR2 is FRNRAP in the germline V gene. Trimming stripped 8 bases from V and 10 bases from J, with 24 bases between. The CDR3 loop is CASPSGGLGLTQYF. Here the CDR3 DNA reads TGTGCTAGTCCTTCCGGGGGGCTGGGGCTCACACAGTACTTC.

The chain is built from TRBV7-9 and TRBJ2-1; 7 bases align to TRBD2. In germline, CDR1 is SEHNR, CDR2 FQNEAQ (reference sequence). The CDR3 extends over 13 amino acids. The J segment lost 3 bases and the V segment lost 5 bases, leaving 1 base of the junction unmatched. This chain's CDR3 is CASSRGGYNEQFF. The CDR3 region has the DNA TGTGCCAGCAGCCGCGGGGGCTACAATGAGCAGTTCTTC.

This chain connects TRBV4-1 to TRBJ2-7, with 9 bases fitting TRBD2. CDR3 size: 20 residues. V lost 4 bases to trimming and J lost 0 bases; unmatched junction nucleotides: 19. Germline V gene data show CDR1 as MGHRA and CDR2 as YSYEKL. The DNA for the CDR3 is TGCGCCAGCAGCCTACGTCTGACTAGCGGAGGTCTTACTACCTCCTACGAGCAGTACTTC. Protein sequence: CASSLRLTSGGLTTSYEQYF.

The V and J genes are TRBV19 and TRBJ2-6; 11 positions agree with TRBD2. Germline V lookup: CDR1 LNHDA, CDR2 SQIVND (reference sequence). The junction had 11 bases not matched to a gene; V was cut back by 5 bases and J by 2 bases. The CDR3 has 19 residues. CDR3: CASSVQLAGEFAGANVLTF. The CDR3 DNA reads TGTGCCAGTAGTGTCCAACTAGCGGGGGAGTTCGCTGGGGCCAACGTCCTGACTTTC.

CDR3 residues: CASSFPGRGTEAFF. The CDR3, as DNA: TGTGCCAGCAGTTTCCCAGGGAGGGGCACTGAAGCTTTCTTT. V gene TRBV28 combines with J gene TRBJ1-1; the D gene is possibly TRBD1 (5 bases). In germline, CDR1 is MDHEN, CDR2 SYDVKM. The CDR3 is 14 amino acids. The V end lost 3 bases, the J end lost 4 bases, and 12 bases lay between the germline ends.

V is TRBV20-1 and J is TRBJ2-3; 8 bases map to TRBD1. Per the germline V gene, CDR1 is DFQATT and CDR2 is SNEGSKA (reference sequence). V lost 6 bases to trimming and J lost 1 base; unmatched junction nucleotides: 6. There are 14 residues in the CDR3. CDR3 nucleotides: TGCAGTGCCACTGACAGGGGACGCACAGATACGCAGTATTTT. Encoded protein: CSATDRGRTDTQYF.

This rearrangement joins TRBV15 to TRBJ1-1, with 7 bases matching TRBD1. The CDR3 covers 16 residues. With 6 bases clipped from V and 0 bases from J, the junction kept 10 bases outside the gene matches. Germline assignment: CDR1 LNHNV and CDR2 YYDKDF (reference sequence). The CDR3 is CATRRQGEGMNTEAFF. DNA of the CDR3: TGTGCCACCAGGAGACAGGGAGAGGGGATGAACACTGAAGCTTTCTTT.

The gene calls are TRBV9 and TRBJ2-4, with 10 bases matching TRBD2. CDR3 length: 19 residues. From germline, CDR1 is SGDLS and CDR2 YYNGEE. V shed 0 bases and J 0 bases; nucleotides not matched to a gene: 9. CDR3 sequence: CASSVGSLLAGKAKNIQYF. Written as DNA, the CDR3 is TGTGCCAGCAGCGTAGGTAGCCTACTAGCGGGAAAAGCCAAAAACATTCAGTACTTC.

This sequence joins TRBV30 and TRBJ1-2; 11 positions agree with TRBD1. Germline lookup yields CDR1 GTSNPN and CDR2 SVGIG (reference sequence). This CDR3 region has 15 residues. V was clipped by 0 bases and J by 7 bases; unmatched bases: 7. As DNA, the CDR3 is TGTGCCTGGAGTGTCGGGACAGGGGGTACTGGTGGCTACACCTTC. Amino acid sequence: CAWSVGTGGTGGYTF. Looking up the rest from reference TRBV30 and TRBJ1-2 gives the full variable domain: SQTIHQWPATLVQPVGSPLSLECTVEGTSNPNLYWYRQAAGRGLQLLFYSVGIGQISSEVPQNLSASRPQDRQFILSSKKLLLSDSGFYLCAWSVGTGGTGGYTFGSGTRLTVV.

V gene TRBV3-1 combines with J gene TRBJ2-5; 9 nucleotides agree with TRBD1. From germline, CDR1 is LGHDT and CDR2 YNNKEL (reference sequence). There are 18 residues in the CDR3. V dropped 0 bases and J dropped 3; count of bases not matched to a gene: 11. Here the CDR3 reads CASSQEWVGTGLEETQYF. CDR3 DNA sequence: TGTGCCAGCAGCCAAGAATGGGTCGGGACAGGGTTGGAAGAGACCCAGTACTTC.

The V gene is TRBV27, the J gene TRBJ2-6; 9 nucleotides line up with TRBD2. V shed 6 bases and J 4 bases; nucleotides not matched to a gene: 7. This CDR3 is built from 16 residues. The germline gives CDR1 MNHEY, CDR2 SMNVEV (reference sequence). Here the CDR3 reads CASSSIAGVGANVLTF. CDR3 nucleotides: TGTGCCAGCAGCTCAATAGCGGGAGTGGGGGCCAACGTCCTGACTTTC.

DNA for the CDR3: TGTGCCAGCAGCCCCGGACAGTCCAATCAGCCCCAGCATTTT. Its protein product is CASSPGQSNQPQHF. This sequence joins TRBV5-4 and TRBJ1-5; tentatively, D is TRBD1 (6 bases). Per germline, CDR1 SGHNT and CDR2 YYREEE (reference sequence). Trimming removed 4 bases at V and 3 bases at J, with 11 bases between. The CDR3 length is 14 residues.

This chain joins TRBV4-1 and TRBJ2-5, with D hard to call. V lost 1 base and J lost 5, with 11 bases in between. Germline V gene lookup returns CDR1 MGHRA and CDR2 YSYEKL. This CDR3 is built from 14 residues. CDR3 sequence (DNA): TGCGCCAGCAGCCAAGTCGGGTTACGGGAGACCCAGTACTTC. This encodes CASSQVGLRETQYF.

The chain employs TRBV4-1 and TRBJ2-2, with TRBD1 matching 8 bases. This CDR3 is built from 16 residues. With V trimmed by 2 bases and J by 7 bases, 9 bases remained unmatched. The germline V gene encodes CDR1 MGHRA and CDR2 YSYEKL. The DNA of the CDR3 is TGCGCCAGCAGCCAACTATGGACAGGGTGGGGCGGGGAGCTGTTTTTT. Translated: CASSQLWTGWGGELFF.

This clonotype was seen a few times. This chain links TRBV3-1 with TRBJ2-7; no reliable D call. V was cut by 0 bases and J by 5 bases, with 5 bases left in between. Germline V gives CDR1 LGHDT, CDR2 YNNKEL (reference sequence). The CDR3 covers 12 residues. The CDR3, as DNA: TGTGCCAGCAGCCAAGATGGTCACGAGCAGTACTTC. This codes for CASSQDGHEQYF.

V usage is TRBV5-4 and J usage is TRBJ2-1, with D possibly called TRBD1 or TRBD2 (5 bases each). This CDR3 has 15 residues. V lost 3 bases to trimming and J lost 0 bases, with 10 bases between them. Germline V lookup: CDR1 SGHNT, CDR2 YYREEE (reference sequence). CDR3 in DNA: TGTGCCAGCAGCTCCAGGGAGATCTCCTACAATGAGCAGTTCTTC. Its protein product is CASSSREISYNEQFF.